This entry concerns a single TCR beta chain. The sample comes from a study of T cell changes during pregnancy in multiple sclerosis. The assay was immunoSEQ multiplex PCR, and TCRdb's table has in-frame clones only and misses some. The sample contains roughly 13,000 clones, more than 80% of which appear only once. Looked up from germline, CDR1 is SGHAT and CDR2 is FQNNGV. V lost 5 bases to trimming and J lost 10 bases; unmatched junction nucleotides: 13. There are 15 residues in the CDR3. Sample: peripheral blood, taken in the second trimester of pregnancy. The TCR was taken from a female donor in good health, enrolled as a control in a pregnancy study. The chain has TRBV11-2 and TRBJ2-1, with 8 positions matching TRBD2. CDR3 in amino acids: CASSLTSGSPLEQFF. DNA of the CDR3: TGTGCCAGCAGCCTTACTAGCGGTAGCCCCCTCGAGCAGTTCTTC.